The 14 T cell receptor beta chains below come from one sample, sequenced in a study of blood T cell repertoires in COVID-19. Clones were sequenced by immunoSEQ multiplex PCR, and TCRdb holds only the in-frame ones, with some missing. The repertoire consists of 200,000 to 250,000 clones, with almost 85% occurring once and the leading ten covering 4% to 4.5%. Material: peripheral blood. The origin of the receptors is a man in his fifties or sixties with acute or convalescent COVID-19.

J is TRBJ2-3 and V is TRBV27; 12 nucleotides line up with TRBD2. The CDR3 consists of 20 residues. Trimming cost V 4 bases and J 2 bases; bases outside gene matches: 16. Germline-derived CDR1 and CDR2 are MNHEY and SMNVEV (reference sequence). CDR3 in DNA: TGTGCCAGCAGTTCCCGGACTAGCGGGACGAACCCTATACCCACAGATACGCAGTATTTT. This translates into CASSSRTSGTNPIPTDTQYF.

The sample holds a few counts of this clone. This rearrangement joins TRBV14 to TRBJ2-3, with 8 bases matching TRBD2. CDR3 length: 16 residues. Germline V gives CDR1 SGHDN, CDR2 FVKESK. After removal of 1 base from V and 5 bases from J, the junction contained 8 bases not matched to a gene. CDR3 protein: CASSQGSGRAVDTQYF. The CDR3 nucleotides read TGTGCCAGCAGCCAAGGTTCCGGGAGGGCAGTAGATACGCAGTATTTT.

V is TRBV6-4 and J is TRBJ1-2; the match to TRBD1 covers 8 bases. CDR1 is MRHNA, CDR2 SNTAGT, per germline. The junction had 7 bases not matched to a gene; V was cut back by 6 bases and J by 4 bases. This CDR3 region has 14 residues. This CDR3 is CASSRDRTTYGYTF. The CDR3 DNA reads as TGTGCCAGCAGCCGGGACAGGACCACCTATGGCTACACCTTC.

The rearrangement links TRBV6-5 to TRBJ2-1, with 9 nucleotides matching TRBD2. CDR1 MNHEY and CDR2 SVGAGI come from the germline V gene. The CDR3 consists of 14 residues. V lost 8 bases, J lost 3 bases, and 5 bases stayed unmatched. The CDR3 is CASALLAGYNEQFF. In DNA, the CDR3 is TGTGCCAGCGCCCTACTAGCGGGCTACAATGAGCAGTTCTTC.

The rearrangement links TRBV18 to TRBJ1-1; weak D call: TRBD1 (5 bases). The germline gives CDR1 KGHSH, CDR2 LQKENI. The CDR3 runs to 13 residues. The V and J ends lost 3 bases and 1 base respectively, with 6 bases between them. CDR3 coding DNA: TGTGCCAGCTCACCGACAGAGAACACTGAAGCTTTCTTT. It specifies CASSPTENTEAFF.

The V gene is TRBV5-1, the J gene TRBJ2-2, with TRBD2 as a possible D gene (6 bases). Germline CDR1 is SGHRS and CDR2 is YFSETQ. V was cut by 3 bases and J by 5 bases, with 14 bases left in between. This CDR3 contains 15 residues. The CDR3 loop reads CASSSAGGGTGELFF. The CDR3 DNA reads as TGCGCCAGCAGCTCCGCCGGTGGAGGGACCGGGGAGCTGTTTTTT.

This rearrangement joins TRBV5-6 to TRBJ1-5, with 8 bases fitting TRBD1. V was clipped by 0 bases and J by 5 bases; unmatched bases: 7. The CDR3 contains 16 residues. CDR1 SGHDT and CDR2 YYEEEE come from the germline V gene. The CDR3 protein is CASSLAGGARDQPQHF. CDR3 in DNA: TGTGCCAGCAGCTTGGCAGGGGGCGCGCGAGATCAGCCCCAGCATTTT.

The table lists this clone with a count of one. The V gene is TRBV3-1 (or the pseudogene TRBV3-2), the J gene TRBJ1-2, with D possibly matching TRBD1 (6 bases). The CDR3 is made up of 14 amino acids. The germline V and J ends were trimmed by 4 bases and 2 bases, with 11 bases remaining between them. Germline-derived CDR1 and CDR2 are LGHDT and YNNKEL (reference sequence). CDR3 nucleotides: TGTGCCAGCAGCCCCACTCAGGGGAACTATGGCTACACCTTC. The encoded protein is CASSPTQGNYGYTF.

The genes are TRBV10-3 and TRBJ2-2; 13 nucleotides agree with TRBD2. Trimming at V came to 6 bases and at J to 0 bases, leaving 1 base not matched to a gene. The CDR3 is 16 residues long. CDR1 is ENHRY and CDR2 is SYGVKD in the germline V gene. The CDR3 loop reads CAIRLAGGTNTGELFF. The CDR3, as DNA: TGTGCCATCAGACTAGCGGGGGGGACGAACACCGGGGAGCTGTTTTTT.

The chain employs TRBV13 and TRBJ1-3; 7 bases align to TRBD1. Trimming removed 1 base from V and 1 base from J; junction bases left unmatched: 7. The CDR3 is made up of 17 amino acids. Germline loops: CDR1 PRHDT, CDR2 FYEKMQ (reference sequence). The CDR3 sequence: CASSLEATGYSGNTIYF. The CDR3 coding sequence is TGTGCCAGCAGCTTAGAGGCGACAGGGTATTCTGGAAACACCATATATTTT.

The rearrangement joins TRBV12-5 to TRBJ2-5, with D tentatively TRBD2 (6 bases). CDR1 and CDR2 from the germline V gene are LGHNT and FRNRAP. The CDR3 runs 14 residues. V lost 0 bases and J 5 bases, leaving 10 bases between the germline ends. Here the CDR3 reads CASGLVGGSETQYF. The CDR3 bases are TGTGCTAGTGGTTTGGTTGGAGGGTCGGAGACCCAGTACTTC.

J is TRBJ1-6 and V is TRBV5-5; 10 nucleotides line up with TRBD1. This CDR3 comprises 14 residues. Germline CDR1 and CDR2: SGHKS and YYEKEE (reference sequence). Trimming at V came to 4 bases and at J to 10 bases, leaving 5 bases not matched to a gene. The CDR3 is CASSDRGPGSPLHF. CDR3 DNA: TGTGCCAGCAGCGACAGGGGGCCAGGATCACCCCTCCACTTT.

The chain couples TRBV10-3 to TRBJ1-1; D is perhaps TRBD1 (5 bases). Trimming stripped 10 bases from V and 3 bases from J, with 15 bases between. CDR1 is ENHRY, CDR2 SYGVKD, per germline. This CDR3 has 13 amino acids. The CDR3 sequence: CATEGREDTEAFF. The DNA for the CDR3 is TGTGCCACCGAGGGCAGGGAGGACACTGAAGCTTTCTTT.

A note on this clone: The junction shows a germline mismatch at one end, possibly a read error. V is TRBV15 and J is TRBJ2-7, with D perhaps TRBD2 (5 bases). CDR3 size: 15 residues. The germline CDR1 and CDR2 sequences are LNHNV and YYDKDF (reference sequence). DNA of the CDR3: TGTGCCACCAGCCGAGAGAGCCCCGGGGTGAACGAGCAGTACTTC. As protein: CATSRESPGVNEQYF.